This TCR beta chain was captured in a study of radiotherapy plus CTLA-4 blockade in lung cancer. For the study at large: Patients showed objective responses in under 20% of cases, and disease control was achieved by approximately 30%. Study findings and constraints: Among blood TCR repertoires after radiotherapy plus ipilimumab, tumor-derived clones expanded. It was early blood T cell clone dynamics, with interferon-beta, that reportedly best predicted response.

Clones were read by immunoSEQ multiplex PCR, and TCRdb kept only the in-frame ones, dropping some. In the table there are about 45,000 clones, about 72% of which are singletons. CDR1 SGHAT and CDR2 FQNNGV come from the germline V gene. Between the trimmed V and J ends, which lost 0 bases and 7 bases, there was a span of 12 bases. This CDR3 contains 14 residues. With respect to this clone: Its antigen remains unknown.

Those with chemo-refractory metastatic non-small-cell lung cancer were treated with focal radiation combined with CTLA-4 blockade using ipilimumab. The genes are TRBV11-2 and TRBJ2-5; D is possibly TRBD2 (5 bases). Sample: peripheral blood, taken from a patient treated with radiotherapy plus ipilimumab. The TCR was taken from a human donor with non-small cell lung cancer who had stable disease on radiotherapy plus ipilimumab. CDR3 in amino acids: CASSLDGRAGTQYF. CDR3 DNA: TGTGCCAGCAGCTTAGATGGACGGGCGGGGACCCAGTACTTC.